A single sample is the source of the 5 T cell receptor beta chains below, sequenced in a study of blood T cells in healthy people across ages. Together with a sample-barcoded 5' primer, a J-beta primer mix was included in a second PCR lasting roughly 7 to 11 cycles. TCRdb reprocessed the 5' RACE reads with MiXCR, giving one entry per CDR3 protein. The sample gives approximately 800,000 distinct CDR3 sequences, around 45% of which show up once; about a sixth is in the top ten. Source material: blood. These receptors were collected from an elderly man in good health.

The table lists this clonotype with a few counts. Since a much larger clone is just one base distant, this may be a read error. This chain links TRBV9 with TRBJ2-3; D is unresolved. This CDR3 region has 14 residues. Germline CDR1 and CDR2: SGDLS and YYNGEE. V was trimmed by 0 bases and J by 2 bases, leaving 7 bases between them. The CDR3 sequence: CASSVVPDTDTQYF. The CDR3, as DNA: TGTGCCAGCAGCGTAGTCCCAGACACAGATACGCAGTATTTT.

The chain carries TRBV11-2 and TRBJ2-7; the D gene is possibly TRBD1 (9 bases). From germline, CDR1 is SGHAT and CDR2 FQNNGV. V was clipped by 6 bases and J by 6 bases, with 21 bases between them. This CDR3 spans 15 amino acids. This CDR3 reads CASSRGGTGFGEQYF. The CDR3 DNA sequence: TGTGCCAGCAGTCGGGGGGGGACAGGGTTCGGCGAGCAGTACTTC.

A single count supports this clonotype. The junction shows a germline mismatch at one end, possibly a read error. The chain links TRBV13 to TRBJ2-7; 9 bases are a match to TRBD2. Germline V gene lookup returns CDR1 PRHDT and CDR2 FYEKMQ (reference sequence). CDR3 length: 16 residues. The CDR3 sequence is CAGSLELAGARYEQYF. CDR3 sequence (DNA): TGTGCCGGCAGCTTAGAACTAGCGGGCGCTCGCTACGAGCAGTACTTC.

This clonotype was observed a handful of times. The chain carries TRBV29-1 and TRBJ1-1, with D possibly TRBD1 on 5 matching bases. Germline V gene sequence: CDR1 SQVTM, CDR2 ANQGSEA. V lost 4 bases, J lost 6 bases, and 9 bases lay in between. The CDR3 loop spans 11 amino acids. CDR3 sequence (DNA): TGCAGCGTTGGGCGGGGACCTGAAGCTTTCTTT. Translating it yields CSVGRGPEAFF.

This clonotype has just a few counts. The rearrangement joins TRBV10-3 to TRBJ2-6; D uncertain. V lost 4 bases and J lost 0, with 7 bases in between. The CDR3 covers 15 residues. Germline CDR1 and CDR2: ENHRY and SYGVKD. Here the CDR3 DNA reads TGTGCCATCAGTGGGAGCGACTCTGGGGCCAACGTCCTGACTTTC. It specifies CAISGSDSGANVLTF.